This is a list of T cell receptor beta chains from one sample in a study of T cell changes during pregnancy in multiple sclerosis. This table comes from immunoSEQ multiplex PCR, and its TCRdb copy is limited to in-frame clones, with some not included. The repertoire has around 88,000 clones, just over 90% of them found once; the top ten carry 2% to 3%. This material consisted of peripheral blood, taken after pregnancy. These receptors were taken from a female donor in good health, enrolled as a control in a pregnancy study. Each CDR3 is given with its conserved first and last residue. Fields, in order: J gene, V gene, D gene, clone size, CDR3 DNA, CDR3 protein. The D gene is left open where the match is weak. A clone size is listed for some rows: how often the clone was seen (once, few, many), or a class if it is expanded.

J gene: TRBJ1-2
V gene: TRBV30
D gene: NA
clone size: NA
CDR3 DNA: TGTGCCTGGAAAAATAGTTTCTATGGCTACACCTTC
CDR3 protein: CAWKNSFYGYTF

J gene: TRBJ2-3
V gene: TRBV10-2
D gene: TRBD2
clone size: NA
CDR3 DNA: TGCGCCAGCAGTAATAGCGGGGGTATAGTAGATACGCAGTATTTT
CDR3 protein: CASSNSGGIVDTQYF

J gene: TRBJ2-1
V gene: TRBV27
D gene: TRBD1
clone size: once
CDR3 DNA: TGTGCCAGCAGTCAAACGGGACAGGACAATGAGCAGTTCTTC
CDR3 protein: CASSQTGQDNEQFF

J gene: TRBJ2-3
V gene: TRBV9
D gene: NA
clone size: NA
CDR3 DNA: TGTGCCAGCAGCGTAGGGGGCCGGCTCACAGATACGCAGTATTTT
CDR3 protein: CASSVGGRLTDTQYF

J gene: TRBJ2-1
V gene: TRBV5-1
D gene: NA
clone size: once
CDR3 DNA: TGCGCCAGCAGCTTGGCGGGGAGTGTTGAGCAGTTCTTC
CDR3 protein: CASSLAGSVEQFF

J gene: TRBJ2-7
V gene: TRBV25-1
D gene: TRBD2
clone size: NA
CDR3 DNA: TGTGCCAGCAGCCACTCGGGGGGGAGTGGGCGCGAGCAGTACTTC
CDR3 protein: CASSHSGGSGREQYF

J gene: TRBJ1-5
V gene: TRBV2
D gene: NA
clone size: NA
CDR3 DNA: TGTGCCAGCAGTGACGGCAATCAGCCCCAGCATTTT
CDR3 protein: CASSDGNQPQHF

J gene: TRBJ1-2
V gene: TRBV7-9
D gene: NA
clone size: NA
CDR3 DNA: TGTGCCAGCAGCCCCCCAGGATGGGAGGGTGGCTACACCTTC
CDR3 protein: CASSPPGWEGGYTF

J gene: TRBJ2-3
V gene: TRBV28
D gene: TRBD2
clone size: NA
CDR3 DNA: TGTGCCAGCGGTCTAGCGGCCTTGCGGGGCACAGATACGCAGTATTTT
CDR3 protein: CASGLAALRGTDTQYF

J gene: TRBJ2-1
V gene: TRBV7-3
D gene: TRBD1
clone size: NA
CDR3 DNA: TGTGCCAGCAGCTTAACACAGGGGACGTACAATGAGCAGTTCTTC
CDR3 protein: CASSLTQGTYNEQFF

J gene: TRBJ2-3
V gene: TRBV10-3
D gene: NA
clone size: once
CDR3 DNA: TGTGCCATTAGACTAGACGGCACAGATACGCAGTATTTT
CDR3 protein: CAIRLDGTDTQYF

J gene: TRBJ1-3
V gene: TRBV6-5
D gene: NA
clone size: few
CDR3 DNA: TGTGCCAGCAGTTACGGAGGAGGAAACACCATATATTTT
CDR3 protein: CASSYGGGNTIYF

J gene: TRBJ2-5
V gene: TRBV10-3
D gene: NA
clone size: NA
CDR3 DNA: TGTGCCATCAGTGAGACCGCTGGACTAACGATGAGTAAAGAGACCCAGTACTTC
CDR3 protein: CAISETAGLTMSKETQYF

J gene: TRBJ2-5
V gene: TRBV7-2
D gene: NA
clone size: NA
CDR3 DNA: TGTGCCAGCAGCTCCCGGGTCCCTCGGGAGCAGTACTTC
CDR3 protein: CASSSRVPREQYF

J gene: TRBJ1-2
V gene: TRBV7-9
D gene: NA
clone size: NA
CDR3 DNA: TGTGCCAGCAGCTTAGAAAGGTCACTTATTTCGGTTTTTAGCGGTGGCTACACCTTC
CDR3 protein: CASSLERSLISVFSGGYTF

J gene: TRBJ2-5
V gene: TRBV6-1
D gene: NA
clone size: NA
CDR3 DNA: TGTGCCAGCAGACCCCACCTAAGCGTACGGGAGACCCAGTACTTC
CDR3 protein: CASRPHLSVRETQYF

J gene: TRBJ2-3
V gene: TRBV7-9
D gene: TRBD1
clone size: few
CDR3 DNA: TGTGCCAGCACCCGGACGTTCTCAGGGGGAGCAGATACGCAGTATTTT
CDR3 protein: CASTRTFSGGADTQYF

J gene: TRBJ2-3
V gene: TRBV7-9
D gene: NA
clone size: NA
CDR3 DNA: TGTGCCAGCACCAAGGGGGTCAGCTTAGGTACGCAGTATTTT
CDR3 protein: CASTKGVSLGTQYF

J gene: TRBJ1-4
V gene: TRBV5-1
D gene: TRBD1
clone size: NA
CDR3 DNA: TGCGCCAGCAGCTCGACAGGGAGCCCTGTGTTGTCTAGGAATGAAAAACTGTTTTTT
CDR3 protein: CASSSTGSPVLSRNEKLFF

J gene: TRBJ2-1
V gene: TRBV5-6
D gene: TRBD2
clone size: once
CDR3 DNA: TGTGCCAGCAGCTTGGGACTAGCGGGAGGGCCGGGTGAGCAGTTCTTC
CDR3 protein: CASSLGLAGGPGEQFF

J gene: TRBJ1-2
V gene: TRBV29-1
D gene: TRBD1
clone size: NA
CDR3 DNA: TGCAGCGTTGAGGGACAGGGTGAGAACACCTTC
CDR3 protein: CSVEGQGENTF

J gene: TRBJ1-2
V gene: TRBV9
D gene: NA
clone size: NA
CDR3 DNA: TGTGCCAGCAGCGCCTCAGGGAATTACTATGGCTACACCTTC
CDR3 protein: CASSASGNYYGYTF

J gene: TRBJ1-1
V gene: TRBV9
D gene: NA
clone size: once
CDR3 DNA: TGTGGGAGCGGATCGAACACTGAAGCTTTCTTT
CDR3 protein: CGSGSNTEAFF

J gene: TRBJ2-1
V gene: TRBV4-1
D gene: NA
clone size: NA
CDR3 DNA: TGCGCCAGAAGGACCCGGCGGGGTGAGCAGTTCTTC
CDR3 protein: CARRTRRGEQFF

J gene: TRBJ2-3
V gene: TRBV5-8
D gene: NA
clone size: NA
CDR3 DNA: TGTGCCAGCAGCTTGGGGCAGGGCCACACAGATACGCAGTATTTT
CDR3 protein: CASSLGQGHTDTQYF

J gene: TRBJ2-2
V gene: TRBV7-9
D gene: NA
clone size: NA
CDR3 DNA: TGTGCCAGCAGCTTAGCGACAAGATTCCCAGCCGGGGAGCTGTTTTTT
CDR3 protein: CASSLATRFPAGELFF

J gene: TRBJ2-7
V gene: TRBV5-6
D gene: TRBD2
clone size: NA
CDR3 DNA: TGTGCCAGCAGCTGGTATAGCGGGAGGTTCTCCGAGCAGTACTTC
CDR3 protein: CASSWYSGRFSEQYF

J gene: TRBJ1-2
V gene: TRBV28
D gene: NA
clone size: NA
CDR3 DNA: TGTGCCAGTCTTAACAGGCAATCGGTCTATGGCTACACCTTC
CDR3 protein: CASLNRQSVYGYTF

J gene: TRBJ2-3
V gene: TRBV7-2
D gene: TRBD2
clone size: NA
CDR3 DNA: TGTGCCAGCAGCCACCCCCTAGCGGGGGGCAGGGATACGCAGTATTTT
CDR3 protein: CASSHPLAGGRDTQYF

J gene: TRBJ1-2
V gene: TRBV9
D gene: NA
clone size: NA
CDR3 DNA: TGTGCCAGCGGGAGTCGATACACCTTC
CDR3 protein: CASGSRYTF

J gene: TRBJ2-2
V gene: TRBV4-1
D gene: TRBD2
clone size: NA
CDR3 DNA: TGCGCCAGCAGCTTAGGACTAGCGGGAGGGCCGGTCACCGGGGAGCTGTTTTTT
CDR3 protein: CASSLGLAGGPVTGELFF

J gene: TRBJ2-5
V gene: TRBV7-8
D gene: NA
clone size: NA
CDR3 DNA: TGTGCCAGCAGCTTGGGGAGTGGGAGGGAGACCCAGTACTTC
CDR3 protein: CASSLGSGRETQYF

J gene: TRBJ2-6
V gene: TRBV18
D gene: TRBD2
clone size: NA
CDR3 DNA: TGTGCCAGCACCATAGCGGGAGCTGGGGCCAACGTCCTGACTTTC
CDR3 protein: CASTIAGAGANVLTF

J gene: TRBJ2-3
V gene: TRBV10-3
D gene: TRBD1
clone size: NA
CDR3 DNA: TGTGCCATCAGCTGGACAGGGGTGGGCACAGATACGCAGTATTTT
CDR3 protein: CAISWTGVGTDTQYF

J gene: TRBJ2-2
V gene: TRBV6-1
D gene: TRBD2
clone size: NA
CDR3 DNA: TGTGCCAGCAGTGAATGGGGTGGCGGGGGGAACACCGGGGAGCTGTTTTTT
CDR3 protein: CASSEWGGGGNTGELFF

J gene: TRBJ2-1
V gene: TRBV28
D gene: NA
clone size: NA
CDR3 DNA: TGTGCCAGCAGTTTATCCAACATTCCTTCGTACAATGAGCAGTTCTTC
CDR3 protein: CASSLSNIPSYNEQFF

J gene: TRBJ1-3
V gene: TRBV5-6
D gene: NA
clone size: NA
CDR3 DNA: TGTGCCAGCAGAAGGGAGGCAGGAAACACCATATATTTT
CDR3 protein: CASRREAGNTIYF

J gene: TRBJ1-2
V gene: TRBV7-8
D gene: NA
clone size: NA
CDR3 DNA: TGTGCCAGCAGCTCCCCCCTCCACTATGGCTACACCTTC
CDR3 protein: CASSSPLHYGYTF

J gene: TRBJ1-3
V gene: TRBV30
D gene: NA
clone size: NA
CDR3 DNA: TGTGCCCGTCAACAGGGTGGGCTAGGAAACACCATATATTTT
CDR3 protein: CARQQGGLGNTIYF

J gene: TRBJ2-2
V gene: TRBV7-9
D gene: NA
clone size: NA
CDR3 DNA: TGTGCCAGCAGCCCCGAGGGGGGGCCTTTAAACACCGGGGAGCTGTTTTTT
CDR3 protein: CASSPEGGPLNTGELFF

J gene: TRBJ1-6
V gene: TRBV6-6
D gene: NA
clone size: NA
CDR3 DNA: TGTGCCGCGTACGAGGGTAGGTGGAGTTCACCCCTCCACTTT
CDR3 protein: CAAYEGRWSSPLHF

J gene: TRBJ2-7
V gene: TRBV6-5
D gene: TRBD1
clone size: NA
CDR3 DNA: TGTGCCAGCAGGGGACAGGCATCGGGCGAGCAGTACTTC
CDR3 protein: CASRGQASGEQYF

J gene: TRBJ2-3
V gene: TRBV6-4
D gene: TRBD2
clone size: NA
CDR3 DNA: TGTGCCAGCAGTGCCACTAGCGGGAGCACAGATACGCAGTATTTT
CDR3 protein: CASSATSGSTDTQYF

J gene: TRBJ2-2
V gene: TRBV30
D gene: TRBD1
clone size: NA
CDR3 DNA: TGTGCCTTACAGGGGTTCGATACCGGGGAGCTGTTTTTT
CDR3 protein: CALQGFDTGELFF

J gene: TRBJ2-3
V gene: TRBV5-4
D gene: TRBD1
clone size: NA
CDR3 DNA: TGTGCCAGCAGCAGCCCCCGACAGGGGCTGGCAGATACGCAGTATTTT
CDR3 protein: CASSSPRQGLADTQYF

J gene: TRBJ1-5
V gene: TRBV2
D gene: TRBD1
clone size: NA
CDR3 DNA: TGTGCCAGCAGTGAAGCCCGGACAGGGTCTCAGCCCCAGCATTTT
CDR3 protein: CASSEARTGSQPQHF

J gene: TRBJ1-2
V gene: TRBV2
D gene: NA
clone size: NA
CDR3 DNA: TGTGCCAACCCGGACAGCCGCCAACGCTATGGCTACACCTTC
CDR3 protein: CANPDSRQRYGYTF